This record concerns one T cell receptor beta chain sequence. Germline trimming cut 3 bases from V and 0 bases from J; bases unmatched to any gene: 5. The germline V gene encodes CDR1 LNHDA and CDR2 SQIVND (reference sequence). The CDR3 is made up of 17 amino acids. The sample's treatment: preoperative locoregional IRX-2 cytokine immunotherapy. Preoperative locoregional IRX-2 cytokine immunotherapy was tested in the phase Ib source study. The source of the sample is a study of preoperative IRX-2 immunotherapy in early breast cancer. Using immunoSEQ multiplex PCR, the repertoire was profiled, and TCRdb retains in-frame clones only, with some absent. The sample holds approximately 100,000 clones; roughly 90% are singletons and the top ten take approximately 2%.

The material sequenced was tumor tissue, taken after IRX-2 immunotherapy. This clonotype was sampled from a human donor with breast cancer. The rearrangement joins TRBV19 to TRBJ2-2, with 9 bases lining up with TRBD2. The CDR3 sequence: CASSMKVAGANTGELFF. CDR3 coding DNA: TGTGCCAGTAGTATGAAGGTAGCGGGAGCGAACACCGGGGAGCTGTTTTTT.